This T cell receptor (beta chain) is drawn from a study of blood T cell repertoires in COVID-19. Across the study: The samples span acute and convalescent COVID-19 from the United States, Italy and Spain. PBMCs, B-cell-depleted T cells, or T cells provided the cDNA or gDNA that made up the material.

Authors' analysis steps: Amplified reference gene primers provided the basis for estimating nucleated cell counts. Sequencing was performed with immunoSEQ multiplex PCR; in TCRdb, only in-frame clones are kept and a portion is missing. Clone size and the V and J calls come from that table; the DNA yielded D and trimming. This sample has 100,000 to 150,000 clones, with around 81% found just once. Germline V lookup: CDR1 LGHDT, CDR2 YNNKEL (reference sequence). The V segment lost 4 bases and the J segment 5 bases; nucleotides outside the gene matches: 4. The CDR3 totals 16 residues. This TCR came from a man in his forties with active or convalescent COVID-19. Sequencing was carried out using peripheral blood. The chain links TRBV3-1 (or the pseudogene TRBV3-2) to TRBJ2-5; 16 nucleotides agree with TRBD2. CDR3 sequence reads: CASSPGLAGGPETQYF. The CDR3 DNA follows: TGTGCCAGCAGCCCGGGACTAGCGGGGGGGCCGGAGACCCAGTACTTC.